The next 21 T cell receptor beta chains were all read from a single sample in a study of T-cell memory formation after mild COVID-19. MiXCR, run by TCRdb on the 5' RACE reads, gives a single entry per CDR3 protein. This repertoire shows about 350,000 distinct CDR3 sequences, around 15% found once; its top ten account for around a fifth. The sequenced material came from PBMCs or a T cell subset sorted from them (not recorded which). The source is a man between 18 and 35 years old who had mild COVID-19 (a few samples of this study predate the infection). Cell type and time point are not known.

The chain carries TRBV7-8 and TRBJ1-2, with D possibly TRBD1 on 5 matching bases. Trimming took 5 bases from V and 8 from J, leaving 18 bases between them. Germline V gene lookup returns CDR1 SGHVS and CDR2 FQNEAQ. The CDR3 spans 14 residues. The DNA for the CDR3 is TGTGCCAGCAGCCCTGTCAGGGCCCTATCAGGCTACACCTTC. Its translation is CASSPVRALSGYTF.

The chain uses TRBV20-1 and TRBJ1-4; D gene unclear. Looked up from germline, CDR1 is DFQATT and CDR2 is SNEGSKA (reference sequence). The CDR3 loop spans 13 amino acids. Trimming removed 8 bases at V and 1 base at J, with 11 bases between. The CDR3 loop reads CSPWWLTNEKLFF. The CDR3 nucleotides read TGCAGTCCCTGGTGGTTAACTAATGAAAAACTGTTTTTT.

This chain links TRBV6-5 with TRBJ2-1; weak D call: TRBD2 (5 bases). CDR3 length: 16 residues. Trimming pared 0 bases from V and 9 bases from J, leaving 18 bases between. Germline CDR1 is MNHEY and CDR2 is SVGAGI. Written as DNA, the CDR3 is TGTGCCAGCAGTTACTCGATTAGGAGGCCCCTACGTGAGCAGTTCTTC. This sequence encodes CASSYSIRRPLREQFF.

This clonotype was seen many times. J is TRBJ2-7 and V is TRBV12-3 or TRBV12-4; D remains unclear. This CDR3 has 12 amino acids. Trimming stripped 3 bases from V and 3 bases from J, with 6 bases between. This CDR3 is CASSFGLYEQYF. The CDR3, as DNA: TGTGCCAGCAGTTTCGGGCTCTACGAGCAGTACTTC.

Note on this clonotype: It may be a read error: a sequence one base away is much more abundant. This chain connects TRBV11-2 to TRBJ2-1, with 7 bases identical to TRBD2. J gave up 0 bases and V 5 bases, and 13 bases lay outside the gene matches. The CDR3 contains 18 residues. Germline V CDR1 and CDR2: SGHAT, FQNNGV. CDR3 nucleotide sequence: TGTGCCAGCAGCCGCGGGCTTATCGGGGGGTCCTCCTACAATGAGCAGTTCTTC. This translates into CASSRGLIGGSSYNEQFF.

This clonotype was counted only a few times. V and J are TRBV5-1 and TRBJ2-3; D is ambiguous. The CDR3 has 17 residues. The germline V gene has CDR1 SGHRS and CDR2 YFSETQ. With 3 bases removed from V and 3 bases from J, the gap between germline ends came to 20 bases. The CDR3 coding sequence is TGCGCCAGCAGCTCCCCTCCCCTACCCCAGAGAACAGATACGCAGTATTTT. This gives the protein CASSSPPLPQRTDTQYF.

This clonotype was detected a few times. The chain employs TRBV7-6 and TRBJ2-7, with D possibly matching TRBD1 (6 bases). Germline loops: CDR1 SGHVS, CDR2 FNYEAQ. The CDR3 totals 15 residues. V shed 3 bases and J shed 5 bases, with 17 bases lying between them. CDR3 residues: CASSFGTRPTNEQYF. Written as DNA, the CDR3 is TGTGCCAGCAGCTTCGGGACACGGCCTACCAACGAGCAGTACTTC.

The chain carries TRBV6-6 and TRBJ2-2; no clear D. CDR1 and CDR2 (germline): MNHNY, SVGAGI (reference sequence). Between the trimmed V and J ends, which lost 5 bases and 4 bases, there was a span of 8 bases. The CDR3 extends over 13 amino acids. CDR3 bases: TGTGCCAGCAGTCCCCTGCCCACCGGGGAGCTGTTTTTT. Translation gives CASSPLPTGELFF.

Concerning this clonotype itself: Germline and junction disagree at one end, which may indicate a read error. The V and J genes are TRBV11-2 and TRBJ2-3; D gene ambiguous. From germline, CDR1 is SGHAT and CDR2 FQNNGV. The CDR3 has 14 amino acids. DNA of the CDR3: TGTGCCAGCAGCTTAGGCACCCCAAGGGATACGAAGTATTTT. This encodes CASSLGTPRDTKYF.

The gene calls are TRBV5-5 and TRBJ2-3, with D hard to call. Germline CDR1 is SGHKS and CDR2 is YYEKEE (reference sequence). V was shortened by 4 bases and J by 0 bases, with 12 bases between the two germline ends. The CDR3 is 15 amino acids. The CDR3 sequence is CASSPPPTSTDTQYF. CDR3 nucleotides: TGTGCCAGCAGCCCCCCCCCGACCAGCACAGATACGCAGTATTTT.

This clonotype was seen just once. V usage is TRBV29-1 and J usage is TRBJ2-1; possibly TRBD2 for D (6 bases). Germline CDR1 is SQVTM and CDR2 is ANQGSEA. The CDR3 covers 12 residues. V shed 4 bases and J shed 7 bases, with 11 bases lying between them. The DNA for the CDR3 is TGCAGCGTTGCCCATGGAGGGAATGAGCAGTTCTTC. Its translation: CSVAHGGNEQFF.

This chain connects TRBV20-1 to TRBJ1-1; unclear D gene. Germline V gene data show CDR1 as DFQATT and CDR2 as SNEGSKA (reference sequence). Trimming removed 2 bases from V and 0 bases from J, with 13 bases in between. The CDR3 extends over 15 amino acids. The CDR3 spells CSARRAGGVNTEAFF. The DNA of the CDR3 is TGCAGTGCTAGACGGGCGGGCGGGGTGAACACTGAAGCTTTCTTT.

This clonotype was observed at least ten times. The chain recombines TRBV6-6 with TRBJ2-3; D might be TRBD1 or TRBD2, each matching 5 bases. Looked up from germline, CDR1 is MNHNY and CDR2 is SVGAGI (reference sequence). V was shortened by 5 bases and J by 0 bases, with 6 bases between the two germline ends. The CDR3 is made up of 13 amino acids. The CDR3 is CASSGGSTDTQYF. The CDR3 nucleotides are TGTGCCAGCAGTGGGGGTAGCACAGATACGCAGTATTTT.

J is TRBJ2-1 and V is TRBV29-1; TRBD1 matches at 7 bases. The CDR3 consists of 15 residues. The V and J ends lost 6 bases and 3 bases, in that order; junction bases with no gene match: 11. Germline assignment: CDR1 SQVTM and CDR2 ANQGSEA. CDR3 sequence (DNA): TGCAGCGTAGAGGGGGCGATATTCTTCTACAATGAGCAGTTCTTC. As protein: CSVEGAIFFYNEQFF.

The DNA of the CDR3 is TGTGCCAGCAGCAACCAAGGGACAGACTATGGCTACACCTTC. This encodes CASSNQGTDYGYTF. This chain uses TRBV7-8 with TRBJ1-2; 7 bases are a match to TRBD1. This CDR3 comprises 14 residues. CDR1 and CDR2 (germline): SGHVS, FQNEAQ. V lost 5 bases, J lost 3 bases, and 6 bases stayed unmatched. The whole variable domain, filled in from reference TRBV7-8 and TRBJ1-2, reads GAGVSQSPRYKVAKRGQDVALRCDPISGHVSLFWYQQALGQGPEFLTYFQNEAQLDKSGLPSDRFFAERPEGSVSTLKIQRTQQEDSAVYLCASSNQGTDYGYTFGSGTRLTVV.

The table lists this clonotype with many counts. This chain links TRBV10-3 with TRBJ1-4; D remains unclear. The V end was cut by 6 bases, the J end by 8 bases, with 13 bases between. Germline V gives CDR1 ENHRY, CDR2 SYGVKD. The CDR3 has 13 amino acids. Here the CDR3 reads CAIRPGTGEKLFF. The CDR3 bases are TGTGCCATCAGGCCGGGAACGGGGGAAAAACTGTTTTTT.

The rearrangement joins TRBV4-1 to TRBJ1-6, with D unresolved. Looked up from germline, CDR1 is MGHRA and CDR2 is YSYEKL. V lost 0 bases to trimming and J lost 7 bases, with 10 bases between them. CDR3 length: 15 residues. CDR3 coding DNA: TGCGCCAGCAGCCAAGATCTGTTTGGAAATTCACCCCTCCACTTT. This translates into CASSQDLFGNSPLHF.

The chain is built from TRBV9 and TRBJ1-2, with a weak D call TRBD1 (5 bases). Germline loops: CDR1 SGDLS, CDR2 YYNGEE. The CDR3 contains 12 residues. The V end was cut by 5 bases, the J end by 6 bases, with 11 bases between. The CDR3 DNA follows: TGTGCCAGCAGGACACCCAGGGATGGCTACACCTTC. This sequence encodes CASRTPRDGYTF.

The CDR3: CASSLELGRLAKNIQYF. The CDR3 coding sequence is TGTGCCAGCAGCTTAGAATTGGGCAGGCTAGCCAAAAACATTCAGTACTTC. V usage is TRBV11-2 and J usage is TRBJ2-4; D remains ambiguous. The CDR3 consists of 17 residues. Trimming pared 0 bases from V and 0 bases from J, leaving 12 bases between. Germline lookup yields CDR1 SGHAT and CDR2 FQNNGV.

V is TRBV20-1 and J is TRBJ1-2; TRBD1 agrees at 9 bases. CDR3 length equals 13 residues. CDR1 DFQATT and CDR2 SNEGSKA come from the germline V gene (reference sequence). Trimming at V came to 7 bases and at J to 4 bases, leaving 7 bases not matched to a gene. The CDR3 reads CSVAQGAIYGYTF. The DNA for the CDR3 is TGCAGTGTAGCACAGGGGGCGATCTATGGCTACACCTTC.

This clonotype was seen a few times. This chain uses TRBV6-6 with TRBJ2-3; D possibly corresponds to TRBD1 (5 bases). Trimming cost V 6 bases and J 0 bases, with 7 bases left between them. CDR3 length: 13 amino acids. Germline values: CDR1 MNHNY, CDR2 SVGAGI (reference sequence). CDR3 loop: CASRQESTDTQYF. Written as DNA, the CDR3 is TGTGCCAGCAGACAGGAGAGCACAGATACGCAGTATTTT.